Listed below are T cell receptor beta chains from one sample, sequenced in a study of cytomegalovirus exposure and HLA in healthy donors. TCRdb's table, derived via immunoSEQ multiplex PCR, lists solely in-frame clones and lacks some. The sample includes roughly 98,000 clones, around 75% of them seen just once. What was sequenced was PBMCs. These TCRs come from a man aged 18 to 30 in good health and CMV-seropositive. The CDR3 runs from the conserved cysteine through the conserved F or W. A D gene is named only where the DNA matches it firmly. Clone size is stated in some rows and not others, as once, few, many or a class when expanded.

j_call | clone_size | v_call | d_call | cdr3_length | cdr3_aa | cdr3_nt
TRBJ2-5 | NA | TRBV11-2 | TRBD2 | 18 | CASSLNLQLAGGGLAQYF | TGTGCCAGCAGCTTAAACCTCCAACTAGCGGGGGGCGGTCTGGCCCAGTACTTC
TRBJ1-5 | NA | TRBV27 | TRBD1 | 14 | CASGLDRGDQPQHF | TGTGCCAGCGGTTTGGACAGGGGGGATCAGCCCCAGCATTTT
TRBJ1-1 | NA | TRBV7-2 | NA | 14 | CASSLARGFTEAFF | TGTGCCAGCAGCTTAGCGCGGGGTTTCACTGAAGCTTTCTTT
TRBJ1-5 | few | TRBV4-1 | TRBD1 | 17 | CASSQDYPGGSNQPQHF | TGCGCCAGCAGCCAAGATTATCCAGGGGGAAGCAATCAGCCCCAGCATTTT
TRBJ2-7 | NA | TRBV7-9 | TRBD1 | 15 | CASSLAGQGWFEQYF | TGTGCCAGCAGCTTAGCGGGACAGGGATGGTTCGAGCAGTACTTC
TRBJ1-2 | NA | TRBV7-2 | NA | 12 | CASSTTAYGYTF | TGTGCCAGCAGCACGACAGCTTATGGCTACACCTTC
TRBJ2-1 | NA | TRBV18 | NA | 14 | CASSPQAGIDEQFF | TGTGCCAGCTCACCCCAGGCAGGGATCGATGAGCAGTTCTTC
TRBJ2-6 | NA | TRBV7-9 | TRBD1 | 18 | CASSPIPGQVAGANVLTF | TGTGCCAGCAGCCCAATCCCGGGACAGGTAGCTGGGGCCAACGTCCTGACTTTC
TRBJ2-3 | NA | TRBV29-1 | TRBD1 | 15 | CSVEDEGAPTDTQYF | TGCAGCGTTGAAGACGAGGGGGCCCCCACAGATACGCAGTATTTT
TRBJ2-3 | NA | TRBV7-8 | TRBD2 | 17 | CASSPLAERGSTDTQYF | TGTGCCAGCAGCCCTCTCGCGGAGCGGGGTAGCACAGATACGCAGTATTTT
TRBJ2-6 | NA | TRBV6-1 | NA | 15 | CASSLDSSGANVLTF | TGTGCCAGCTCTTTGGACAGCTCTGGGGCCAACGTCCTGACTTTC
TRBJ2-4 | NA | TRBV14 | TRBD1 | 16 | CASSQRTGEAKNIQYF | TGTGCCAGCAGCCAGAGGACAGGGGAGGCCAAAAACATTCAGTACTTC
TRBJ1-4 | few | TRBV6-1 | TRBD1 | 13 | CATNRDRAEKLFF | TGTGCCACCAACCGGGACAGGGCCGAAAAACTGTTTTTT
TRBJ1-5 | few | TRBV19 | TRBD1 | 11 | CAGGQNQPQHF | TGTGCCGGGGGACAGAATCAGCCCCAGCATTTT
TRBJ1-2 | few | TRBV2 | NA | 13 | CASSEREFGGYTF | TGTGCCAGCAGTGAGAGGGAGTTTGGTGGCTACACCTTC
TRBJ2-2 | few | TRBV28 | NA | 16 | CASSLFGREDTGELFF | TGTGCCAGCAGTTTATTTGGCAGGGAAGACACCGGGGAGCTGTTTTTT
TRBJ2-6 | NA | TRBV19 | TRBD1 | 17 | CASSFYQGAVGANVLTF | TGTGCCAGTAGTTTCTATCAGGGGGCGGTGGGGGCCAACGTCCTGACTTTC
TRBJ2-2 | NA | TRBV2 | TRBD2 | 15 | CASSHRTSGAGELFF | TGTGCCAGCAGTCACCGGACTAGCGGCGCCGGGGAGCTGTTTTTT
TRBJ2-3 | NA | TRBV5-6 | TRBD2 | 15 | CASSSSGGRRDTQYF | TGTGCCAGCAGTTCTAGCGGGGGTAGGAGAGATACGCAGTATTTT
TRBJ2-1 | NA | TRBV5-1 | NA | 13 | CASSRGWDSEQFF | TGCGCCAGCAGCAGGGGGTGGGATAGTGAGCAGTTCTTC
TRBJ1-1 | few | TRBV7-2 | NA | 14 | CASSPVRGGTEAFF | TGTGCCAGCAGCCCCGTCCGGGGGGGGACTGAAGCTTTCTTT
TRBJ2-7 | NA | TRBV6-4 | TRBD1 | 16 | CASSGSGQGWTYEQYF | TGTGCCAGCAGTGGCTCGGGACAGGGATGGACCTACGAGCAGTACTTC
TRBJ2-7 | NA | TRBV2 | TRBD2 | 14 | CAFRSRAGGHEQYF | TGTGCTTTCCGGAGCCGAGCGGGGGGCCACGAGCAGTACTTC
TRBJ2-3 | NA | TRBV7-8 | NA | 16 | CASSPVRDFLTDTQYF | TGTGCCAGCAGCCCCGTCCGGGACTTTTTAACAGATACGCAGTATTTT
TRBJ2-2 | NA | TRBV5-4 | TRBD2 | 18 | CASPSGASGGEDTGELFF | TGTGCCAGTCCGTCGGGGGCTAGCGGGGGGGAGGACACCGGGGAGCTGTTTTTT
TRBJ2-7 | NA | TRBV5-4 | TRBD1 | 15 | CASSEGQGMSYEQYF | TGTGCCAGCAGCGAGGGACAGGGAATGTCCTACGAGCAGTACTTC
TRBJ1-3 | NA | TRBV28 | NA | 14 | CASGTLRFGNTIYF | TGTGCCAGCGGGACACTTCGCTTTGGAAACACCATATATTTT
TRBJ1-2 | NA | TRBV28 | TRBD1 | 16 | CASGPRTGTGVDGYTF | TGTGCCAGCGGGCCCCGTACCGGGACAGGGGTCGATGGCTACACCTTC
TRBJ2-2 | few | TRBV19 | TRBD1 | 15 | CASTGTGGNTGELFF | TGTGCCAGTACTGGGACAGGGGGCAACACCGGGGAGCTGTTTTTT
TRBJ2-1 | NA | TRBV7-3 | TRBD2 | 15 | CASSYGLAGGGEQFF | TGTGCCAGCAGTTACGGTCTAGCGGGGGGAGGGGAGCAGTTCTTC
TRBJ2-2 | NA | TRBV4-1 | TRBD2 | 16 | CASSQESGLASGELFF | TGCGCCAGCAGCCAAGAGAGCGGACTAGCGTCCGGGGAGCTGTTTTTT
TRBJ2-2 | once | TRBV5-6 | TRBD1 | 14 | CASSLGQDTGELFF | TGTGCCAGCAGCCTAGGACAGGACACCGGGGAGCTGTTTTTT
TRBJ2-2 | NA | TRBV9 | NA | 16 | CASSPVVAGNTGELFF | TGTGCCAGCAGCCCCGTCGTGGCAGGGAACACCGGGGAGCTGTTTTTT
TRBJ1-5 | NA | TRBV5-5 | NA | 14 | CASSLLQSNQPQHF | TGTGCCAGCAGCTTATTACAGAGCAATCAGCCCCAGCATTTT
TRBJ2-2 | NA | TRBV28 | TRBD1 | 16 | CASSLRGQVLTGELFF | TGTGCCAGCAGTTTACGAGGACAGGTTTTGACCGGGGAGCTGTTTTTT
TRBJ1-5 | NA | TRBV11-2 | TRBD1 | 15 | CASSLGDRGNQPQHF | TGTGCCAGCAGCTTAGGAGACAGGGGGAACCAGCCCCAGCATTTT
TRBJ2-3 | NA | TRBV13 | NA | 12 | CASNSLAGAGNF | TGTGCCAGCAACTCCCTCGCGGGGGCGGGTAACTTT
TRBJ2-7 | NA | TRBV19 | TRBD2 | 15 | CASSIEMGLVYEQYF | TGTGCCAGTAGTATAGAAATGGGACTAGTTTACGAGCAGTACTTC
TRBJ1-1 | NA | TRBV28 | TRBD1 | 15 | CASSPSPGTGTEAFF | TGTGCCAGCAGCCCCAGTCCCGGGACAGGGACTGAAGCTTTCTTT
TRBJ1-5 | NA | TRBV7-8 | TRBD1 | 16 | CASSPRTGTGNQPQHF | TGTGCCAGCAGTCCCCGGACAGGGACGGGCAATCAGCCCCAGCATTTT
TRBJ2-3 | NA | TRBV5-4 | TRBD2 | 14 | CASSSSGGTDTQYF | TGTGCCAGCAGTTCTAGCGGGGGCACAGATACGCAGTATTTT
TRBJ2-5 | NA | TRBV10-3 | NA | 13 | CAISEKGFGTQYF | TGTGCCATCAGTGAGAAGGGGTTTGGGACCCAGTACTTC
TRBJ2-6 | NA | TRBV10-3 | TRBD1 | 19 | CAISVGTGGRRSGANVLTF | TGTGCCATCAGTGTTGGGACAGGGGGCCGCAGGTCTGGGGCCAACGTCCTGACTTTC
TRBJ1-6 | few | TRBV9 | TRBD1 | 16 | CASSVEGTGGNSPLHF | TGTGCCAGCAGCGTAGAGGGGACAGGGGGTAATTCACCCCTCCACTTT
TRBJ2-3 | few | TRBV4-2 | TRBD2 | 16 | CASSSLAGGNSDTQYF | TGTGCCAGCAGCTCGTTAGCGGGGGGGAATTCAGATACGCAGTATTTT
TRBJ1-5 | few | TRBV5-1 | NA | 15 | CASSIDNGSNQPQHF | TGCGCCAGCAGCATTGACAATGGGAGCAATCAGCCCCAGCATTTT
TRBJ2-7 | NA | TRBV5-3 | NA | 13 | CARSLGGGCEQYF | TGTGCCAGAAGCTTGGGGGGGGGCTGTGAGCAGTACTTC
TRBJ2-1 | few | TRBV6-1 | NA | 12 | CASGVSYNEQFF | TGTGCCAGCGGAGTTTCCTACAATGAGCAGTTCTTC
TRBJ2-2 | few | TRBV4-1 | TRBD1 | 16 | CASRDFGQANTGELFF | TGCGCCAGCAGGGACTTCGGACAGGCGAACACCGGGGAGCTGTTTTTT
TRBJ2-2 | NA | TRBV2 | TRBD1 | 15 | CASVTDRAGTGELFF | TGTGCCAGCGTCACGGACAGGGCTGGCACCGGGGAGCTGTTTTTT
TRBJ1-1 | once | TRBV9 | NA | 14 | CASRPTGSHTEAFF | TGTGCCAGCAGACCGACGGGGAGCCACACTGAAGCTTTCTTT
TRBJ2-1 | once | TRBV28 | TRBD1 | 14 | CASSETGAYNEQFF | TGTGCCAGCAGCGAAACAGGGGCCTACAATGAGCAGTTCTTC
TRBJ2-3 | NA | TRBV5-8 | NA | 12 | CASSPPGDTQYF | TGTGCCAGCAGCCCGCCGGGTGATACGCAGTATTTT
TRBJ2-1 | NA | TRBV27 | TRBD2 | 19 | CASRIFGTSGGAGYNEQFF | TGTGCCAGCAGAATCTTCGGGACTAGCGGGGGGGCCGGTTACAATGAGCAGTTCTTC
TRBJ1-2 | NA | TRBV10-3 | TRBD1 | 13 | CAIMGQGNYGYTF | TGTGCCATCATGGGACAGGGGAACTATGGCTACACCTTC